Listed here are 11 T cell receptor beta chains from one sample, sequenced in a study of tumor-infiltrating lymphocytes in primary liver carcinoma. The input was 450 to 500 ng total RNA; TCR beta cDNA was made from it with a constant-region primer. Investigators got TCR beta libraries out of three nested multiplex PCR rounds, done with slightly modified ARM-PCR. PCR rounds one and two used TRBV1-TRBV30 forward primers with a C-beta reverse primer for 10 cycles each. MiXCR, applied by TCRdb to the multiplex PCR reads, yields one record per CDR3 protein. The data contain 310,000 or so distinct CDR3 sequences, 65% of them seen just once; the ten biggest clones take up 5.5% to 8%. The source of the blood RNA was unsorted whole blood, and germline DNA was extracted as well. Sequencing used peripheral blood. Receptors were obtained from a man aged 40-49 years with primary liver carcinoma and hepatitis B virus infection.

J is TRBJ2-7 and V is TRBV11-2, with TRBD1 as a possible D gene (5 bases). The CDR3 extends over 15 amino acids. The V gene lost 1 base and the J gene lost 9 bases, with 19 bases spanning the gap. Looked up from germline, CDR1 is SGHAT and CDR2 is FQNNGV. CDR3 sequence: CASSLGSQGSSRQYF. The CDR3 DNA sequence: TGTGCCAGCAGCTTAGGTAGCCAGGGATCTTCGAGGCAGTACTTC.

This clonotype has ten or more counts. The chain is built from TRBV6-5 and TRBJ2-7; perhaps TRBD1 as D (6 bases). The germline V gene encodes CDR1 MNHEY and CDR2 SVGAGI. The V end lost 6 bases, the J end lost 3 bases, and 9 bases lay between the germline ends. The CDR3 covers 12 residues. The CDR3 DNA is TGTGCCAGCAGCCGGGACAACTACGAGCAGTACTTC. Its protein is CASSRDNYEQYF.

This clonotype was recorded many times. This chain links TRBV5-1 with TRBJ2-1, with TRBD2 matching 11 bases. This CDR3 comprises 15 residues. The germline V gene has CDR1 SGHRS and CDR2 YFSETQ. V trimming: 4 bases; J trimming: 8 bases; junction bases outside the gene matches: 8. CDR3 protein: CASSDTSGSVDEQFF. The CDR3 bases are TGCGCCAGCAGCGATACTAGCGGGAGTGTCGATGAGCAGTTCTTC.

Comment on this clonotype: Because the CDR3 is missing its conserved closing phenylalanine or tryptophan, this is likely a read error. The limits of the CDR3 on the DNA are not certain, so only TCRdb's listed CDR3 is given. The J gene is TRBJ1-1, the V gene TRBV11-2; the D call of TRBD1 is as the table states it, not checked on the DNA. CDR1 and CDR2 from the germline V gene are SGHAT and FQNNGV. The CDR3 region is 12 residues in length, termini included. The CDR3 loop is CASSRTGSEAFS.

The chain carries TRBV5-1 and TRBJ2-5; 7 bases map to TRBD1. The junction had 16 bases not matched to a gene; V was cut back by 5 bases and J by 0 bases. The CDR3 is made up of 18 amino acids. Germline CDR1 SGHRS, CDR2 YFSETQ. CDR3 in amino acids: CASSYTGTAENDQETQYF. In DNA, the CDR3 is TGCGCCAGCAGTTATACCGGGACAGCGGAGAATGACCAAGAGACCCAGTACTTC. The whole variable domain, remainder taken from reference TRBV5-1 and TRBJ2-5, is KAGVTQTPRYLIKTRGQQVTLSCSPISGHRSVSWYQQTPGQGLQFLFEYFSETQRNKGNFPGRFSGRQFSNSRSEMNVSTLELGDSALYLCASSYTGTAENDQETQYFGPGTRLLVL.

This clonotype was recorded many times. CDR3 DNA sequence: TGTGCCAGCAGCTTATCCCCTGGGGGCCATAATTCACCCCTCCACTTT. Its protein product is CASSLSPGGHNSPLHF. The chain recombines TRBV11-2 with TRBJ1-6; D possibly corresponds to TRBD1 (6 bases). V shed 2 bases and J shed 5 bases, with 13 bases lying between them. There are 16 residues in the CDR3. Germline CDR1 and CDR2: SGHAT and FQNNGV.

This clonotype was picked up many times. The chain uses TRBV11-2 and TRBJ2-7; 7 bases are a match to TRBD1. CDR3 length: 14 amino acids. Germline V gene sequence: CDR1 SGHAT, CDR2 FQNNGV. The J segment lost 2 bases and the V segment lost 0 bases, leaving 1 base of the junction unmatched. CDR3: CASSLDRGTYEQYF. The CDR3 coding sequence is TGTGCCAGCAGCTTAGACAGGGGGACCTACGAGCAGTACTTC.

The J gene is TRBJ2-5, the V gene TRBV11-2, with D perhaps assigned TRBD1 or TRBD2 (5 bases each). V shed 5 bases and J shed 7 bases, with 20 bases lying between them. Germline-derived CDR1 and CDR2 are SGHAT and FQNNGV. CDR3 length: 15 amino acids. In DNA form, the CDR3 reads TGTGCCAGCAGCCTACAGGTGGCGTTCGGAGGGACCCAGTACTTC. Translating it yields CASSLQVAFGGTQYF.

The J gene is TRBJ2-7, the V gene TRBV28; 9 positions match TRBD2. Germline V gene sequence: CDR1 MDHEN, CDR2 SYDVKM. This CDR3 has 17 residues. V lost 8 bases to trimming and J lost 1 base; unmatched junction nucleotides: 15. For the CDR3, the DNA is TGTGCCAGCCAACCCACTAGCGGGCAAATGAAGTCCTACGAGCAGTACTTC. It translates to CASQPTSGQMKSYEQYF.

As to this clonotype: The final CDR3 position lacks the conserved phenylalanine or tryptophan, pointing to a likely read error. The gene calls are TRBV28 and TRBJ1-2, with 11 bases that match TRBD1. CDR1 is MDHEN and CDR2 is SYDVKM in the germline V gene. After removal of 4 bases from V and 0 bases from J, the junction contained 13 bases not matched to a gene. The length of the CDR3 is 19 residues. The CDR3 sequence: CASSSRTGGAYLANYGYTS. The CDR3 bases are TGTGCCAGCAGTTCCCGGACAGGGGGCGCATACTTAGCTAACTATGGCTACACCTCC.

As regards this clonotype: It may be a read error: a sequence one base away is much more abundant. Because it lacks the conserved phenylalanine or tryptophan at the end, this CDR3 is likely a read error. The CDR3 is CASSLAKMWLAKNIQYL. CDR3 nucleotides: TGTGCCAGCAGTTTAGCTAAAATGTGGCTAGCCAAAAACATTCAGTACCTC. This chain links TRBV12-3 or TRBV12-4 with TRBJ2-4; D call uncertain. V lost 0 bases, J lost 0 bases, and 12 bases lay in between. This CDR3 comprises 17 residues.